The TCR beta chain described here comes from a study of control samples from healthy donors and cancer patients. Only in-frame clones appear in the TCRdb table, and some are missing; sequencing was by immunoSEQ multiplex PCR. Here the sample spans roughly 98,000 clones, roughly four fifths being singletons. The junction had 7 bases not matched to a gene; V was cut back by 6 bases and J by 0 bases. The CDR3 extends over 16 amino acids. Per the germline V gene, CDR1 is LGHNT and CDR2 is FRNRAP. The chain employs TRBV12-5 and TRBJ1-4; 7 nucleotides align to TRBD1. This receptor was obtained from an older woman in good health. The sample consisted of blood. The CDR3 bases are TGTGCTAGTGGACCGGGACAGCAAACAACTAATGAAAAACTGTTTTTT. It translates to CASGPGQQTTNEKLFF.